Listed here are 28 T cell receptor beta chains from one sample, sequenced in a study of T cell changes during pregnancy in multiple sclerosis. Assay used: immunoSEQ multiplex PCR; TCRdb lists only in-frame clones, some missing. The sample has some 74,000 clones, just under 95% seen once; the top ten hold 3.7%. The material sequenced was peripheral blood, taken after pregnancy. These receptors were taken from a female donor in good health, enrolled as a control in a pregnancy study.

CDR3 loop: CASSETGTEAYEQYF. The DNA of the CDR3 is TGCGCCAGCAGTGAAACCGGGACAGAAGCGTACGAGCAGTACTTC. The rearrangement links TRBV10-1 to TRBJ2-7, with 7 bases identical to TRBD1. The germline gives CDR1 WNHNN, CDR2 SYGVQD (reference sequence). The CDR3 loop spans 15 amino acids. J gave up 4 bases and V 3 bases, and 9 bases lay outside the gene matches.

This clone was counted once. CDR3 sequence reads: CASSRVVEQYF. The CDR3, as DNA: TGTGCCAGCAGCCGGGTGGTCGAGCAGTACTTC. This chain links TRBV28 with TRBJ2-7, with D uncertain. The germline gives CDR1 MDHEN, CDR2 SYDVKM. There are 11 residues in the CDR3. V dropped 6 bases and J dropped 6 bases, with 9 bases sitting between them. Using reference TRBV28 and TRBJ2-7 for the parts outside the CDR3, the full variable domain is DVKVTQSSRYLVKRTGEKVFLECVQDMDHENMFWYRQDPGLGLRLIYFSYDVKMKEKGDIPEGYSVSREKKERFSLILESASTNQTSMYLCASSRVVEQYFGPGTRLTVT.

The chain has TRBV5-6 and TRBJ1-4, with D unclear. The V gene's germline CDR1 is SGHDT and CDR2 YYEEEE. The CDR3 has 13 residues. V was shortened by 5 bases and J by 8 bases, with 13 bases between the two germline ends. The CDR3 reads CASRKLAGEKLFF. In DNA, the CDR3 is TGTGCCAGCAGGAAACTCGCCGGGGAAAAACTGTTTTTT.

The chain employs TRBV6-1 and TRBJ1-4; D possibly corresponds to TRBD1 (5 bases). CDR3 length: 14 residues. Germline lookup yields CDR1 MNHNS and CDR2 SASEGT. V was cut by 1 base and J by 4 bases, with 7 bases left in between. The CDR3 DNA reads TGTGCCAGCAGTGAAGGGGGGGGTAATGAAAAACTGTTTTTT. Encoded protein: CASSEGGGNEKLFF.

V and J are TRBV23-1 and TRBJ2-3; 11 positions match TRBD1. TRBV23-1 falls under the ORF class, with uncertain function. The V segment lost 2 bases and the J segment 5 bases; nucleotides outside the gene matches: 3. CDR3 length: 15 residues. Here the CDR3 reads CASSQRDRGGDTQYF. DNA for the CDR3: TGCGCCAGCAGTCAAAGGGACAGGGGGGGAGATACGCAGTATTTT.

The V gene is TRBV6-1, the J gene TRBJ1-6; TRBD1 matches 7 bases. The V and J ends lost 2 bases and 4 bases, in that order; junction bases with no gene match: 5. This CDR3 spans 16 amino acids. Germline-derived CDR1 and CDR2 are MNHNS and SASEGT. CDR3 residues: CASSEIAGQYNSPLHF. In nucleotides, the CDR3 is TGTGCCAGCAGTGAAATTGCGGGACAGTATAATTCACCCCTCCACTTT.

This clone was seen once. This sequence joins TRBV7-6 and TRBJ1-1; D is uncertain. This CDR3 is 14 amino acids long. Trimming left V 1 base short and J 4 bases short, with 10 bases between. Germline CDR1 reads SGHVS; CDR2 reads FNYEAQ. The DNA of the CDR3 is TGTGCCAGCAGCTTAGGAACGGGGAGCACTGAAGCTTTCTTT. The encoded protein is CASSLGTGSTEAFF.

This clone was found once. V usage is TRBV19 and J usage is TRBJ2-2, with D possibly TRBD2 on 6 matching bases. This CDR3 comprises 16 residues. Germline lookup yields CDR1 LNHDA and CDR2 SQIVND (reference sequence). The V and J ends lost 4 bases and 0 bases respectively, with 12 bases between them. The CDR3 nucleotides are TGTGCCAGTAGTACGGGAGATTACGCGAACACCGGGGAGCTGTTTTTT. Protein: CASSTGDYANTGELFF.

CDR3 nucleotides: TGCGCCAGCAGTGAGCCAACCGAATTCCTCGAGGCCTACGAGCAGTACTTC. It translates to CASSEPTEFLEAYEQYF. The chain combines TRBV10-1 with TRBJ2-7; D gene uncertain. The CDR3 totals 17 residues. CDR1 WNHNN and CDR2 SYGVQD come from the germline V gene (reference sequence). The V and J ends lost 2 bases and 2 bases respectively, with 19 bases between them.

CDR3 coding DNA: TGTGCCAGCAGCCGCACCCGGACAGGTGTCTATGGCTACACCTTC. It is translated as CASSRTRTGVYGYTF. J is TRBJ1-2 and V is TRBV14, with 7 bases lining up with TRBD1. V trimming: 4 bases; J trimming: 4 bases; junction bases outside the gene matches: 9. CDR3 size: 15 residues. The germline gives CDR1 SGHDN, CDR2 FVKESK.

V and J are TRBV6-4 and TRBJ2-2; TRBD1 matches 7 bases. The CDR3 totals 14 residues. Germline CDR1 MRHNA, CDR2 SNTAGT. Losses at the gene ends were 4 bases for V and 3 bases for J; bases not matched to a gene: 2. CDR3: CASSGQGDTGELFF. The CDR3 DNA sequence: TGTGCCAGCAGTGGGCAGGGGGACACCGGGGAGCTGTTTTTT.

The chain carries TRBV30 and TRBJ2-1; possibly TRBD2 for D (6 bases). Germline loops: CDR1 GTSNPN, CDR2 SVGIG (reference sequence). The CDR3 is made up of 15 amino acids. Trimming removed 0 bases at V and 10 bases at J, with 19 bases between. The CDR3 loop reads CAWSVAPGFGGEQFF. In DNA form, the CDR3 reads TGTGCCTGGAGTGTAGCCCCGGGGTTTGGAGGGGAGCAGTTCTTC.

V is TRBV7-6 and J is TRBJ2-4; possible D gene TRBD1, 5 bases. Trimming took off 1 base at V and 2 bases at J, with 12 bases between the two ends. The CDR3 runs 16 residues. CDR1 and CDR2 (germline): SGHVS, FNYEAQ. The CDR3 reads CASSLGKGFPKNIQYF. The CDR3 bases are TGTGCCAGCAGCTTAGGGAAGGGGTTCCCCAAAAACATTCAGTACTTC. Based on the CDR3 plus reference TRBV7-6 and TRBJ2-4, the full variable domain is GAGVSQSPRYKVTKRGQDVALRCDPISGHVSLYWYRQALGQGPEFLTYFNYEAQQDKSGLPNDRFSAERPEGSISTLTIQRTEQRDSAMYRCASSLGKGFPKNIQYFGAGTRLSVL.

The CDR3 reads CASGQVNTEAFF. Here the CDR3 DNA reads TGCGCCAGCGGACAGGTGAACACTGAAGCTTTCTTT. The V and J genes are TRBV5-1 and TRBJ1-1; 7 bases match TRBD1. This CDR3 contains 12 residues. The germline V gene encodes CDR1 SGHRS and CDR2 YFSETQ. J gave up 0 bases and V 7 bases, and 0 bases lay outside the gene matches.

This rearrangement joins TRBV5-1 to TRBJ1-1; 9 bases align to TRBD1. This CDR3 has 13 residues. Germline loops: CDR1 SGHRS, CDR2 YFSETQ. V lost 3 bases to trimming and J lost 5 bases; unmatched junction nucleotides: 2. The CDR3 coding sequence is TGCGCCAGCAGCTGGACAGGGGAGACTGAAGCTTTCTTT. This sequence encodes CASSWTGETEAFF.

This clone was observed a handful of times. The chain employs TRBV7-9 and TRBJ2-1, with D possibly being TRBD1 (6 bases). Trimming removed 2 bases at V and 4 bases at J, with 12 bases between. The CDR3 is made up of 15 amino acids. Germline V gene sequence: CDR1 SEHNR, CDR2 FQNEAQ (reference sequence). As DNA, the CDR3 is TGTGCCAGCAGCTTACAGGGGTCCCGATACAATGAGCAGTTCTTC. This encodes CASSLQGSRYNEQFF.

V usage is TRBV5-8 and J usage is TRBJ1-5; D not certain. Trimming left V 4 bases short and J 5 bases short, with 22 bases between. The CDR3 is 17 amino acids. In germline, CDR1 is SGHTS, CDR2 YDEGEE. CDR3 sequence: CASSGGRTAITYQPQHF. The DNA of the CDR3 is TGTGCCAGCAGCGGAGGACGTACAGCAATCACTTATCAGCCCCAGCATTTT.

The chain links TRBV6-5 to TRBJ2-2; maybe TRBD1 (5 bases). Looked up from germline, CDR1 is MNHEY and CDR2 is SVGAGI. This CDR3 has 14 amino acids. The V end lost 7 bases, the J end lost 3 bases, and 12 bases lay between the germline ends. The CDR3 DNA sequence: TGTGCCAGCACCAAAAAGGGGTACACCGGGGAGCTGTTTTTT. This encodes CASTKKGYTGELFF.

The rearrangement joins TRBV30 to TRBJ1-3; tentative D call: TRBD1 (5 bases). Germline V gene data show CDR1 as GTSNPN and CDR2 as SVGIG (reference sequence). V was clipped by 3 bases and J by 4 bases, with 16 bases between them. CDR3 length: 15 amino acids. The CDR3 spells CAWSGGGSGGNTIYF. The CDR3 bases are TGTGCCTGGAGCGGGGGTGGCTCTGGGGGAAACACCATATATTTT.

This rearrangement joins TRBV10-3 to TRBJ2-2; D is perhaps TRBD2 (6 bases). The V and J ends lost 0 bases and 0 bases respectively, with 8 bases between them. The CDR3 totals 16 residues. CDR1 and CDR2 from the germline V gene are ENHRY and SYGVKD. The CDR3 sequence: CAISESRLANTGELFF. CDR3 coding DNA: TGTGCCATCAGTGAGTCGAGACTAGCGAACACCGGGGAGCTGTTTTTT.

The chain links TRBV28 to TRBJ2-1; 10 positions match TRBD2. This CDR3 has 16 residues. V dropped 2 bases and J dropped 7; count of bases not matched to a gene: 8. CDR1 is MDHEN, CDR2 SYDVKM, per germline. The CDR3 is CASSLEAGGAVNEQFF. The CDR3 region has the DNA TGTGCCAGCAGTTTAGAAGCGGGGGGGGCGGTGAATGAGCAGTTCTTC.

This chain connects TRBV28 to TRBJ2-3; TRBD2 matches at 9 bases. CDR1 and CDR2 (germline): MDHEN, SYDVKM. V lost 5 bases and J lost 2; bases outside the gene matches: 8. The CDR3 has 16 residues. Written as DNA, the CDR3 is TGTGCCAGCAGTACCCAGCGGGGGGTTATCACAGATACGCAGTATTTT. It translates to CASSTQRGVITDTQYF.

The genes are TRBV13 and TRBJ1-2, with unresolved D. V lost 4 bases and J 1 base, leaving 22 bases between the germline ends. The germline gives CDR1 PRHDT, CDR2 FYEKMQ (reference sequence). The CDR3 is 18 residues long. The CDR3 DNA reads as TGTGCCAGCAGCTCCCCAACTAAGCTGTCCCTACTTAACTATGGCTACACCTTC. This codes for CASSSPTKLSLLNYGYTF.

This rearrangement joins TRBV7-9 to TRBJ2-1; tentatively, D is TRBD2 (6 bases). Per the germline V gene, CDR1 is SEHNR and CDR2 is FQNEAQ (reference sequence). CDR3 length equals 16 residues. Trimming pared 6 bases from V and 0 bases from J, leaving 15 bases between. CDR3 sequence: CASSSGLSSSYNEQFF. CDR3 nucleotide sequence: TGTGCCAGCAGTTCTGGACTATCAAGCTCCTACAATGAGCAGTTCTTC.

As DNA, the CDR3 is TGTGCCAGCAGCCTTCGAACGACAGGGAGCTACGAGCAGTACTTC. Protein product: CASSLRTTGSYEQYF. V is TRBV5-4 and J is TRBJ2-7; 7 nucleotides line up with TRBD1. V lost 4 bases to trimming and J lost 3 bases; unmatched junction nucleotides: 10. The length of the CDR3 is 15 residues. Germline V gene sequence: CDR1 SGHNT, CDR2 YYREEE (reference sequence).

J is TRBJ2-3 and V is TRBV7-8; TRBD2 aligns across 8 bases. Unmatched junction bases numbered 13, after V lost 3 bases and J lost 14 bases. The CDR3 covers 14 residues. Germline CDR1 reads SGHVS; CDR2 reads FQNEAQ. In DNA, the CDR3 is TGTGCCAGCAGCTTCTCCAGCGGGGGCCTCGAGTGGTATTTT. This sequence encodes CASSFSSGGLEWYF.

The chain carries TRBV4-2 and TRBJ2-1; 14 positions agree with TRBD2. J gave up 1 base and V 2 bases, and 1 base lay outside the gene matches. The CDR3 is made up of 17 amino acids. Germline-derived CDR1 and CDR2 are LGHNA and YNFKEQ. The DNA of the CDR3 is TGTGCCAGCAGCCAAAGGACTAGCGGGGGGTCCTACAATGAGCAGTTCTTC. Encoded protein: CASSQRTSGGSYNEQFF.

The V gene is TRBV29-1, the J gene TRBJ1-1; tentatively, D is TRBD1 (5 bases). With 4 bases removed from V and 1 base from J, the gap between germline ends came to 16 bases. Germline V gives CDR1 SQVTM, CDR2 ANQGSEA. There are 15 residues in the CDR3. CDR3 sequence (DNA): TGCAGCGTTGGGGACGTTGGGGGGGGGAACACTGAAGCTTTCTTT. It codes for CSVGDVGGGNTEAFF.